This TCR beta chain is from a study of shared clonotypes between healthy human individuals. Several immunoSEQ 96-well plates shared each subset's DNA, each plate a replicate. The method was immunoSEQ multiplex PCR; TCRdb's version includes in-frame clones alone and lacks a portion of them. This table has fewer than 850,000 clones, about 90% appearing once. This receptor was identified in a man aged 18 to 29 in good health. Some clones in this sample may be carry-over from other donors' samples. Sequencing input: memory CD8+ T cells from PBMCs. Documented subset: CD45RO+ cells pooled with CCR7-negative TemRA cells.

CDR3 bases: TGTGCCAGCAGTGAAGAGGGACTAGCGGGAGTATCCTACGAGCAGTACTTC. This gives the protein CASSEEGLAGVSYEQYF. The rearrangement uses TRBV6-1 and TRBJ2-7, with TRBD2 matching 14 bases. Per germline, CDR1 MNHNS and CDR2 SASEGT. V was clipped by 1 base and J by 1 base; unmatched bases: 3. The CDR3 has 17 amino acids.